These 4 T cell receptor beta chains were sequenced from one sample in a study of Ad26.COV2.S vaccination and SARS-CoV-2 variants. Assay used: immunoSEQ multiplex PCR; TCRdb lists only in-frame clones, some missing. The sample carries some 500,000 clones, roughly nine tenths recorded once. Sample treatment: over 15 received Ad26.COV2.S at low or high dose, single or two shots; roughly 5 received placebo; per-sample allocation not given. On day 63 after the first injection, vaccine and placebo recipients gave samples. The sample was peripheral blood, taken in a trial of Ad26.COV2.S vaccine versus placebo. Source of these receptors: a person aged 18-65 years who received the Ad26.COV2.S COVID-19 vaccine or a placebo.

The chain combines TRBV3-1 (or the pseudogene TRBV3-2) with TRBJ1-2, with D uncertain. CDR3 length equals 17 residues. The V end was cut by 0 bases, the J end by 1 base, with 15 bases between. Germline loops: CDR1 LGHDT, CDR2 YNNKEL (reference sequence). The CDR3 coding sequence is TGTGCCAGCAGCCAAGAACAGTTGGCCGGCTTTAACTATGGCTACACCTTC. It is translated as CASSQEQLAGFNYGYTF.

The chain has TRBV11-3 and TRBJ1-1, with D possibly being TRBD1 (6 bases). This CDR3 comprises 13 residues. V lost 3 bases and J lost 2, with 7 bases in between. CDR1 is SGHNT and CDR2 is YENEEA in the germline V gene. The DNA for the CDR3 is TGTGCCAGCAGCTTGGACAGCAACACTGAAGCTTTCTTT. Its protein is CASSLDSNTEAFF.

The chain links TRBV6-1 to TRBJ1-6; D may be TRBD1 (6 bases). Trimming took 2 bases from V and 8 from J, leaving 16 bases between them. The CDR3 sequence is 16 residues long. Germline assignment: CDR1 MNHNS and CDR2 SASEGT. The CDR3 loop reads CASSERGAGVHSPLHF. DNA of the CDR3: TGTGCCAGCAGTGAAAGGGGGGCAGGTGTCCATTCACCCCTCCACTTT.

The rearrangement joins TRBV5-8 to TRBJ2-7, with unresolved D. The germline gives CDR1 SGHTS, CDR2 YDEGEE. Trimming cost V 6 bases and J 1 base, with 17 bases left between them. The CDR3 spans 15 residues. The DNA of the CDR3 is TGTGCCAGCACCACAATCTTCACAAATTCCTACGAGCAGTACTTC. Its protein product is CASTTIFTNSYEQYF. The whole variable domain, remainder taken from reference TRBV5-8 and TRBJ2-7, is EAGVTQSPTHLIKTRGQQATLRCSPISGHTSVYWYQQALGLGLQFLLWYDEGEERNRGNFPPRFSGRQFPNYSSELNVNALELEDSALYLCASTTIFTNSYEQYFGPGTRLTVT.